These T cell receptor beta chains were read from a single sample in a study of T-cell memory formation after mild COVID-19. TCRdb re-called the 5' RACE reads with MiXCR, one entry per CDR3 protein. The top ten clones hold around 8% of a sample with hundreds of thousands of distinct CDR3 sequences, 20% of them seen once. The sequencing input was PBMCs or a T cell subset sorted from them (not recorded which). The receptors here all came from an adult woman who had mild COVID-19 (a few samples of this study predate the infection). Cell type and time point are not known. Each CDR3 is given with its conserved first and last residue. D genes are given only for firm matches. The size of a clone is reported for some rows only, either as once, few or many, or as a class for expanded clones.

d_call	clone_size	v_call	j_call	cdr3_aa	cdr3_nt
NA	many	TRBV12-3/TRBV12-4	TRBJ2-2	CASSWTTNTGELFF	TGTGCCAGCAGTTGGACAACTAACACCGGGGAGCTGTTTTTT
NA	NA	TRBV11-1	TRBJ2-1	CASSKQRGSSYNEQFF	TGTGCCAGCAGCAAACAAAGGGGGAGCTCCTACAATGAGCAGTTCTTC
NA	NA	TRBV7-9	TRBJ1-4	CASSLVAPPGGKLFF	TGTGCCAGCAGCTTAGTAGCACCTCCGGGAGGGAAACTGTTTTTT
TRBD1	NA	TRBV3-1	TRBJ1-1	CASSQGQGMNTEAFF	TGTGCCAGCAGCCAGGGACAGGGGATGAACACTGAAGCTTTCTTT
TRBD2	NA	TRBV7-8	TRBJ2-7	CASSLQSGGPYEQYF	TGTGCCAGCAGCTTACAGAGCGGGGGGCCCTACGAGCAGTACTTC
NA	few	TRBV3-1	TRBJ2-2	CASSQASVANTGELFF	TGTGCCAGCAGCCAAGCTAGCGTCGCGAACACCGGGGAGCTGTTTTTT
TRBD1	few	TRBV19	TRBJ2-3	CASSIGTGGWSTDTQYF	TGTGCCAGTAGTATAGGAACAGGGGGCTGGAGCACAGATACGCAGTATTTT
NA	NA	TRBV2	TRBJ2-3	CASSNNKDGKDTQYF	TGTGCCAGCAGCAATAATAAGGACGGTAAAGATACGCAGTATTTT
NA	few	TRBV5-6	TRBJ2-3	CASSLLPSLTDTQYF	TGTGCCAGCAGCTTGTTGCCCTCCCTCACAGATACGCAGTATTTT
NA	NA	TRBV12-2	TRBJ2-3	CASRSTRRRSHFSLEIDTQYF	TGTGCAAGTCGCTCGACCCGACGGCGGAGTCACTTTTCCCTGGAAATAGATACGCAGTATTTT
NA	NA	TRBV4-1	TRBJ1-1	CASSPGSWERTEAFF	TGCGCCAGCAGCCCAGGCAGCTGGGAGAGGACTGAAGCTTTCTTT
TRBD1	many	TRBV3-1	TRBJ2-5	CASSDYRTGHKETQYF	TGTGCCAGCAGTGATTATAGGACAGGGCACAAAGAGACCCAGTACTTC
NA	few	TRBV12-3/TRBV12-4	TRBJ1-5	CASSLSQGGLDQPQHF	TGTGCCAGCAGTTTATCACAGGGAGGGTTGGATCAGCCCCAGCATTTT
TRBD1	few	TRBV6-2/TRBV6-3	TRBJ2-7	CASNLQGTTYEQYF	TGTGCCAGCAACTTACAGGGGACGACCTACGAGCAGTACTTC
NA	NA	TRBV21-1	TRBJ2-1	CASNQNTGGIIYNEQFF	TGTGCCAGCAACCAAAACACGGGAGGTATAATTTACAATGAGCAGTTCTTC
NA	NA	TRBV20-1	TRBJ2-3	CSARQGVTDTQYF	TGCAGTGCTAGACAGGGAGTCACAGATACGCAGTATTTT
NA	NA	TRBV4-3	TRBJ2-7	CASSQDPGSGEQYF	TGCGCCAGCAGCCAAGATCCAGGGTCCGGGGAGCAGTACTTC
NA	NA	TRBV11-2	TRBJ2-7	CASSLAAGGRGPYGYEQYF	TGTGCCAGCAGCTTAGCTGCAGGGGGTCGGGGGCCCTACGGCTACGAGCAGTACTTC
TRBD2	NA	TRBV7-3	TRBJ2-6	CASSLKGGSSGANVLTF	TGTGCCAGCAGCTTAAAAGGCGGGAGCTCTGGGGCCAACGTCCTGACTTTC
TRBD1	NA	TRBV9	TRBJ2-2	CASSTSPVGQGTGELFF	TGTGCCAGCAGCACGTCCCCTGTGGGACAGGGCACCGGGGAGCTGTTTTTT
NA	few	TRBV9	TRBJ2-5	CASSVATREWETQYF	TGTGCCAGCAGCGTCGCCACCCGGGAGTGGGAGACCCAGTACTTC
NA	NA	TRBV20-1	TRBJ2-7	CSATGRKNYEQYF	TGCAGTGCGACCGGGAGAAAAAACTACGAGCAGTACTTC
NA	NA	TRBV12-3/TRBV12-4	TRBJ2-7	CASSPPSWEQYF	TGTGCCAGCAGTCCGCCATCCTGGGAGCAGTACTTC
NA	few	TRBV20-1	TRBJ1-6	CSARREANSPLHF	TGCAGTGCTAGAAGGGAGGCTAATTCACCCCTCCACTTT
TRBD1	NA	TRBV7-9	TRBJ2-2	CASSFGGTGSGELFF	TGTGCCAGCAGCTTCGGGGGGACAGGGTCCGGGGAGCTGTTTTTT
NA	NA	TRBV12-3/TRBV12-4	TRBJ1-6	CASSSRGHSPLHF	TGTGCCAGCAGCTCCCGGGGTCATTCACCCCTCCACTTT
TRBD2	few	TRBV6-5	TRBJ2-1	CASSPSGSVANEQFF	TGTGCCAGCAGTCCTAGCGGGAGTGTCGCCAATGAGCAGTTCTTC
TRBD1	NA	TRBV29-1	TRBJ2-7	CSVRDRGIDEQYF	TGCAGCGTGAGGGACAGGGGGATTGACGAGCAGTACTTC